This TCR beta chain was observed in a study of blood T cell repertoires in COVID-19 (dated by TCRdb to 2019 to 2021). General notes on the study: Samples from collaborators originated in the United States, Italy and Spain and spanned both the acute and convalescent phases of COVID-19. The prospective study material was composed of cDNA or gDNA derived from T cells, B-cell-depleted T cells, or PBMCs. Samples came from the ongoing ImmuneRACE study (first 160 participants) plus 1,254 subjects from 6 global collaborators. Subjects who had been exposed to COVID-19, were actively infected with it, or had recovered from it provided the deeply sampled blood TCRbeta repertoires that made up the dataset. Where HLA class I and class II types were available, the types were taken from metadata supplied by the sample provider, not from assay-based typing. Sample metadata almost always included a de-identified subject ID, COVID-19 status, age in years and sex. The repertoires were released in a freely available public database intended as a resource for research on the immune response to SARS-CoV-2. Broad study findings and their caveats: The quantity of clinical and demographic metadata differed by source and by participant and was supplied without curation.

The immunoSEQ Assay, a bias-controlled multiplex PCR, was used to amplify TCRbeta CDR3 regions from genomic DNA. For the original study's pipeline: The number of nucleated cells in each sample was estimated from the amplification of reference gene primers within the assay. Sequence reads were collapsed and filtered to measure the absolute abundance of every unique TCRbeta CDR3 rearrangement. For each sample, productive Simpson clonality was calculated as the square root of Simpson's diversity index over productive rearrangements. TCRdb took this table from immuneACCESS and kept in-frame rearrangements with V and J called. Such tables lack part of the clones; where checked against another copy, unresolved V genes explain under half of the gap, and the rest is unexplained. That table gives V, J and clone size, and the DNA gave D and trimming. The sample table holds a few hundred thousand clones, of which about 86% were seen once. The ten largest account for around a sixth of the sample.

Details on this clone: Its antigen target is currently unknown. Within one base of it there is no much larger clone, and no base qualities were kept.

One collaborating source in Seattle enrolled patients during active infection and followed them longitudinally through the course of disease. Collaborating institutions collected whole blood in K2EDTA tubes following their own protocols. For TCRbeta analysis, collaborators shipped samples in one of three forms: frozen whole blood, isolated PBMCs, or DNA extracted from either of those sample types. The specimen sequenced was peripheral blood. The source of this sequence is a person aged 70 to 80 with COVID-19, enrolled during active disease.

The CDR3 loop reads CASSFRPGGTQYF. The bases read TGCGCCAGCAGCTTCAGGCCCGGGGGGACCCAGTACTTC. The V and J genes are TRBV5-1 and TRBJ2-5; the D gene is possibly TRBD2, with 6 bases matching. CDR1 SGHRS and CDR2 YFSETQ are derived from the germline V gene. The cysteine opens and the phenylalanine closes a CDR3 of 13 amino acids. Of all the DNA, just the CDR3 is kept, 39 bases in frame from base 1. V is shortened by 2 bases, J by 7 bases, and the region joining them spans 12 bases.